One and the same sample provided the 12 T cell receptor beta chains below, sequenced in a study of control samples from healthy donors and cancer patients. Assay: immunoSEQ multiplex PCR; the TCRdb copy retains only in-frame clones and omits some. The table lists 400,000 to 500,000 clones, 90% of them singletons. The sample comprised PBMCs. The receptor source for this set is a man in his forties with head and neck cancer.

The V and J genes are TRBV10-1 and TRBJ1-1; D remains unclear. The germline V gene encodes CDR1 WNHNN and CDR2 SYGVQD (reference sequence). Trimming took off 2 bases at V and 7 bases at J, with 14 bases between the two ends. This CDR3 is 14 amino acids long. The CDR3 DNA sequence: TGCGCCAGCAGTGAGAGTCGGTCGGGAGGTGAAGCTTTCTTT. This codes for CASSESRSGGEAFF.

J is TRBJ1-4 and V is TRBV13, with D hard to call. Per the germline V gene, CDR1 is PRHDT and CDR2 is FYEKMQ (reference sequence). This CDR3 is 12 amino acids long. Trimming took 0 bases from V and 8 from J, leaving 4 bases between them. In DNA form, the CDR3 reads TGTGCCAGCAGCTTAGGTGACGAAAAACTGTTTTTT. Its translation: CASSLGDEKLFF.

This chain uses TRBV7-3 with TRBJ1-3, with D tentatively TRBD1 (5 bases). The germline V gene has CDR1 SGHTA and CDR2 FQGTGA. V gave up 5 bases and J gave up 0 bases, with 8 bases separating them. The CDR3 spans 14 residues. This chain's CDR3 is CASSGGSSGNTIYF. The CDR3 nucleotides read TGTGCCAGCAGCGGGGGGAGCTCTGGAAACACCATATATTTT. The full variable domain, completed using reference TRBV7-3 and TRBJ1-3, is GAGVSQTPSNKVTEKGKYVELRCDPISGHTALYWYRQSLGQGPEFLIYFQGTGAADDSGLPNDRFFAVRPEGSVSTLKIQRTERGDSAVYLCASSGGSSGNTIYFGEGSWLTVV.

CDR3 nucleotides: TGCAGTGGCCGGTGGGGACTAGCGGGCACAGATACGCAGTATTTT. This gives the protein CSGRWGLAGTDTQYF. The gene calls are TRBV29-1 and TRBJ2-3; TRBD2 matches at 11 bases. The CDR3 has 15 residues. CDR1 and CDR2 from the germline V gene are SQVTM and ANQGSEA.

The chain recombines TRBV5-6 with TRBJ1-1, with 7 positions matching TRBD1. V was pared by 4 bases and J by 1 base, with 7 bases of the junction left unmatched. The CDR3 runs 15 residues. Germline CDR1 and CDR2: SGHDT and YYEEEE. The chain's CDR3 is CASSTIYRGNTEAFF. The CDR3 nucleotides are TGTGCCAGCAGCACTATTTACAGGGGGAACACTGAAGCTTTCTTT. Complete variable domain (other parts from reference TRBV5-6 and TRBJ1-1): DAGVTQSPTHLIKTRGQQVTLRCSPKSGHDTVSWYQQALGQGPQFIFQYYEEEERQRGNFPDRFSGHQFPNYSSELNVNALLLGDSALYLCASSTIYRGNTEAFFGQGTRLTVV.

The chain is built from TRBV3-1 (or the pseudogene TRBV3-2) and TRBJ1-2, with TRBD1 as a possible D gene (5 bases). V gave up 1 base and J gave up 8 bases, with 11 bases separating them. This CDR3 region has 13 residues. Germline lookup yields CDR1 LGHDT and CDR2 YNNKEL (reference sequence). The CDR3 spells CASSQGGMEGYTF. Written as DNA, the CDR3 is TGTGCCAGCAGCCAAGGGGGGATGGAAGGCTACACCTTC.

The rearrangement uses TRBV15 and TRBJ2-1; weak D call: TRBD2 (6 bases). Germline V gene data show CDR1 as LNHNV and CDR2 as YYDKDF (reference sequence). The length of the CDR3 is 16 residues. V lost 1 base and J 6 bases, leaving 16 bases between the germline ends. CDR3 region: CATSRAGSGVLNEQFF. CDR3 DNA sequence: TGTGCCACCAGCAGAGCAGGTAGCGGCGTCCTCAATGAGCAGTTCTTC.

The rearrangement links TRBV10-1 to TRBJ2-3; TRBD1 aligns across 9 bases. Germline V gene lookup returns CDR1 WNHNN and CDR2 SYGVQD (reference sequence). After removal of 4 bases from V and 3 bases from J, the junction contained 8 bases not matched to a gene. CDR3 length: 16 amino acids. The CDR3 is CASSGLATGGTDTQYF. The CDR3 region has the DNA TGCGCCAGCAGTGGGTTAGCGACAGGGGGAACAGATACGCAGTATTTT.

The V call is TRBV12-5, the J call TRBJ1-1, with 9 positions matching TRBD1. The V and J ends lost 5 bases and 1 base, in that order; junction bases with no gene match: 5. Germline V lookup: CDR1 LGHNT, CDR2 FRNRAP. The CDR3 has 15 amino acids. DNA of the CDR3: TGTGCTAGTGGTCCCGGGACAGGGTCGAACACTGAAGCTTTCTTT. It is translated as CASGPGTGSNTEAFF.

This clone occurred once. The chain employs TRBV28 and TRBJ1-4; TRBD1 matches at 7 bases. The CDR3 runs 15 residues. The germline gives CDR1 MDHEN, CDR2 SYDVKM. The V and J ends lost 5 bases and 8 bases, in that order; junction bases with no gene match: 11. For the CDR3, the DNA is TGTGCCAGCAGTCACACAGGGGTTGAGAAAGAAAAACTGTTTTTT. This encodes CASSHTGVEKEKLFF.

The chain has TRBV7-9 and TRBJ2-3; D is perhaps TRBD1 (6 bases). Trimming left V 3 bases short and J 2 bases short, with 12 bases between. The CDR3 is made up of 15 amino acids. CDR1 is SEHNR and CDR2 is FQNEAQ in the germline V gene (reference sequence). Here the CDR3 reads CASSLFGTPTDTQYF. The CDR3 DNA is TGTGCCAGCAGCTTGTTTGGGACACCCACAGATACGCAGTATTTT.

As for this clone: Other DNA sequences in this sample translate to the same CDR3. The rearrangement links TRBV18 to TRBJ2-7, with 11 nucleotides matching TRBD2. Per the germline V gene, CDR1 is KGHSH and CDR2 is LQKENI. V lost 3 bases, J lost 2 bases, and 0 bases stayed unmatched. This CDR3 has 14 residues. The CDR3 is CASSPSGGAYEQYF. In DNA, the CDR3 is TGTGCCAGCTCACCTAGCGGGGGGGCCTACGAGCAGTACTTC.